The sequence of this T cell receptor beta chain was determined in a study of technical replicates of blood from four donors. In germline, CDR1 is SEHNR, CDR2 FQNEAQ (reference sequence). The CDR3 is 13 residues long. Trimming shortened V by 5 bases and J by 5 bases, and 12 bases separated the two germline ends. Sequenced by immunoSEQ multiplex PCR; TCRdb stores in-frame clones only, minus some. Among approximately 82,000 clones, 94% were seen once, and the ten largest hold around 0.26%. The specimen sequenced was T cells isolated from PBMCs. The clonotype originates from a human donor in good health. J is TRBJ1-1 and V is TRBV7-9, with a weak D call TRBD1 (6 bases). The CDR3 DNA reads TGTGCCAGCAGCACTCAGGGGAGAACTGAAGCTTTCTTT. Translating gives CASSTQGRTEAFF.